This T cell receptor beta chain is drawn from a study of blood T cell repertoires in COVID-19. Study information: The United States, Italy and Spain were the sources of the acute and convalescent COVID-19 samples.

Original methodology: Amplification of reference gene primers was used by the study to estimate nucleated cell counts. Clones were sequenced by immunoSEQ multiplex PCR, and TCRdb holds only the in-frame ones, with some missing. From that table come the V and J calls and clone size; the DNA was used to work out D and trimming. The top ten hold around 1.8% of the sample, which has approximately 26,000 clones, approximately 80% seen once. The germline CDR1 and CDR2 sequences are SGHVS and FNYEAQ. Trimming removed 8 bases at V and 10 bases at J, with 18 bases between. This CDR3 has 14 amino acids. J is TRBJ1-6 and V is TRBV7-6, with D perhaps matching TRBD1 (6 bases). The sequence was collected from a man older than 75 with active or convalescent COVID-19. Material for sequencing was peripheral blood. CDR3 residues: CASGEQGLRSPLHF. The CDR3 DNA sequence: TGTGCCAGCGGGGAACAGGGCCTCCGATCACCCCTCCACTTT. Filled out from reference TRBV7-6 and TRBJ1-6, the complete variable domain reads GAGVSQSPRYKVTKRGQDVALRCDPISGHVSLYWYRQALGQGPEFLTYFNYEAQQDKSGLPNDRFSAERPEGSISTLTIQRTEQRDSAMYRCASGEQGLRSPLHFGNGTRLTVT.